The 30 T cell receptor beta chains presented below share a single source sample, sequenced in a study of vaccination and CD4 T cells after COVID-19. Treatment defined: roughly nine-day PBMC culture with coronavirus spike peptide pools or control peptides (ViraFEST assay). Their cognate antigens are unknown. Cultured CD4+ T cell DNA was sequenced using the Oncomine TCR Beta short-read assay. TCRdb passed the PCR reads through MiXCR, listing each CDR3 protein once. The sample holds 16,000 or so distinct CDR3 sequences, around 80% seen once. Sequencing was performed on CD4+ T cells from blood, cultured in vitro, taken after SARS-CoV-2 vaccination. These receptors were taken from a human donor who received a COVID-19 vaccine.

The chain combines TRBV30 with TRBJ1-3, with a possible D match to TRBD1 (6 bases). V was trimmed by 3 bases and J by 4 bases, leaving 19 bases between them. Germline V gene data show CDR1 as GTSNPN and CDR2 as SVGIG (reference sequence). This CDR3 spans 16 amino acids. The CDR3 reads CAWRIRGGAWGNTIYF. Here the CDR3 DNA reads TGTGCCTGGAGAATCCGGGGGGGGGCGTGGGGAAACACCATATATTTT.

The chain recombines TRBV24-1 with TRBJ2-5; TRBD1 agrees at 7 bases. V dropped 3 bases and J dropped 2; count of bases not matched to a gene: 8. The CDR3 is made up of 16 amino acids. Germline V gene sequence: CDR1 KGHDR, CDR2 SFDVKD. The CDR3 DNA sequence: TGTGCCACCAGTGATCCGTCACAGGGGATACAAGAGACCCAGTACTTC. It translates to CATSDPSQGIQETQYF.

The chain carries TRBV7-8 and TRBJ2-5; no firm D call. V dropped 1 base and J dropped 0 bases, with 12 bases sitting between them. The CDR3 contains 16 residues. The germline V gene has CDR1 SGHVS and CDR2 FQNEAQ. CDR3 nucleotides: TGTGCCAGCAGCTTAGTCACGGCAGATCACCAAGAGACCCAGTACTTC. It codes for CASSLVTADHQETQYF. Full variable domain (outside the CDR3, taken from reference TRBV7-8 and TRBJ2-5): GAGVSQSPRYKVAKRGQDVALRCDPISGHVSLFWYQQALGQGPEFLTYFQNEAQLDKSGLPSDRFFAERPEGSVSTLKIQRTQQEDSAVYLCASSLVTADHQETQYFGPGTRLLVL.

The CDR3 here is CAWAVRGQAFF. The CDR3 nucleotides are TGTGCCTGGGCAGTGAGGGGCCAAGCTTTCTTT. This chain connects TRBV30 to TRBJ1-1, with D tentatively TRBD1 (5 bases). The CDR3 length is 11 residues. Trimming took off 5 bases at V and 9 bases at J, with 13 bases between the two ends. From germline, CDR1 is GTSNPN and CDR2 SVGIG (reference sequence).

This rearrangement joins TRBV6-1 to TRBJ2-1; 8 nucleotides agree with TRBD2. The length of the CDR3 is 14 residues. The V segment lost 7 bases and the J segment 6 bases; nucleotides outside the gene matches: 8. The germline V gene encodes CDR1 MNHNS and CDR2 SASEGT. The CDR3 protein is CASMESGGPNEQFF. The CDR3 region has the DNA TGTGCCAGCATGGAGAGCGGGGGTCCCAATGAGCAGTTCTTC.

The chain has TRBV5-1 and TRBJ1-2, with 7 positions matching TRBD1. Trimming cost V 5 bases and J 5 bases; bases outside gene matches: 9. This CDR3 contains 14 residues. CDR1 SGHRS and CDR2 YFSETQ come from the germline V gene. The CDR3, as DNA: TGCGCCAGCAGTATCGACAGGGAAGGGTATGGCTACACCTTC. It specifies CASSIDREGYGYTF.

The genes are TRBV24-1 and TRBJ2-1; 9 bases map to TRBD1. The ends lost 5 bases at V and 12 bases at J; junction bases unmatched: 16. Germline CDR1 and CDR2: KGHDR and SFDVKD. This CDR3 region has 16 residues. CDR3 region: CATSGPSGQGRWWQFF. CDR3 DNA: TGTGCCACCAGTGGGCCCTCGGGACAGGGTAGATGGTGGCAGTTCTTC.

The chain employs TRBV6-1 and TRBJ2-7; 7 nucleotides align to TRBD1. The CDR3 sequence is 16 residues long. In germline, CDR1 is MNHNS, CDR2 SASEGT. The trim removed 4 bases at V and 1 base at J, leaving 10 bases unmatched. CDR3 in amino acids: CASSVEQGQWSYEQYF. CDR3 nucleotides: TGTGCCAGCAGTGTCGAACAGGGGCAGTGGTCCTACGAGCAGTACTTC.

J is TRBJ2-5 and V is TRBV15; 8 bases are a match to TRBD1. The CDR3 sequence is 14 residues long. CDR1 is LNHNV and CDR2 is YYDKDF in the germline V gene (reference sequence). Trimming cost V 3 bases and J 1 base; bases outside gene matches: 1. CDR3 in DNA: TGTGCCACCAGCAGGGGGACAGGCCAAGAGACCCAGTACTTC. Amino acids: CATSRGTGQETQYF.

The genes are TRBV24-1 and TRBJ2-7, with D unclear. Germline V gene lookup returns CDR1 KGHDR and CDR2 SFDVKD. This CDR3 has 14 residues. The ends were cut back, 7 bases at V and 2 bases at J, with 14 bases in the middle. CDR3 in DNA: TGTGCCACCAGCTCGGGTCGGAAACCCTACGAGCAGTACTTC. The encoded protein is CATSSGRKPYEQYF.

The chain combines TRBV7-9 with TRBJ1-6, with 8 bases matching TRBD1. The trim removed 3 bases at V and 9 bases at J, leaving 13 bases unmatched. This CDR3 is built from 17 residues. Per germline, CDR1 SEHNR and CDR2 FQNEAQ (reference sequence). As DNA, the CDR3 is TGTGCCAGCAGCTTTGGAGTACTAGGACAGGGCCCTTCACCCCTCCACTTT. Residues: CASSFGVLGQGPSPLHF. Full variable domain (outside the CDR3, taken from reference TRBV7-9 and TRBJ1-6): DTGVSQNPRHKITKRGQNVTFRCDPISEHNRLYWYRQTLGQGPEFLTYFQNEAQLEKSRLLSDRFSAERPKGSFSTLEIQRTEQGDSAMYLCASSFGVLGQGPSPLHFGNGTRLTVT.

This chain joins TRBV20-1 and TRBJ1-1; D is unclear. V gave up 3 bases and J gave up 0 bases, with 14 bases separating them. CDR1 DFQATT and CDR2 SNEGSKA come from the germline V gene (reference sequence). This CDR3 contains 15 residues. In DNA, the CDR3 is TGCAGTGCTAGCGTCAGACGATACATGAACACTGAAGCTTTCTTT. Translation gives CSASVRRYMNTEAFF.

J is TRBJ1-1 and V is TRBV7-9; D may be TRBD1 (6 bases). The germline CDR1 and CDR2 sequences are SEHNR and FQNEAQ (reference sequence). With 1 base removed from V and 5 bases from J, the gap between germline ends came to 11 bases. There are 14 residues in the CDR3. The DNA of the CDR3 is TGTGCCAGCAGCTTAGACAGGGTGAGGACTGAAGCTTTCTTT. Its protein product is CASSLDRVRTEAFF.

The genes are TRBV20-1 and TRBJ2-5; TRBD2 matches at 11 bases. CDR1 is DFQATT, CDR2 SNEGSKA, per germline (reference sequence). The CDR3 consists of 13 residues. The junction had 6 bases not matched to a gene; V was cut back by 5 bases and J by 7 bases. The CDR3 DNA is TGCAGTGCTCCCGGGACTAGCGGTTCGACCCAGTACTTC. Encoded protein: CSAPGTSGSTQYF.

In its sample, this clonotype was seen once. The genes are TRBV6-5 and TRBJ2-1; no clear D. This CDR3 is 13 amino acids long. Germline V gene sequence: CDR1 MNHEY, CDR2 SVGAGI. Trimming removed 4 bases at V and 4 bases at J, with 8 bases between. CDR3 sequence: CASSLWGYNEQFF. The CDR3 bases are TGTGCCAGCAGTTTGTGGGGTTACAATGAGCAGTTCTTC.

The V call is TRBV20-1, the J call TRBJ1-6; 9 bases fit TRBD1. With 1 base clipped from V and 4 bases from J, the junction kept 14 bases outside the gene matches. The CDR3 sequence is 19 residues long. Germline values: CDR1 DFQATT, CDR2 SNEGSKA (reference sequence). DNA for the CDR3: TGCAGTGCTAGAGCCACCGGGACAGGGAGAGGAGCTTATAATTCACCCCTCCACTTT. This translates into CSARATGTGRGAYNSPLHF.

The J gene is TRBJ1-6, the V gene TRBV7-6, with D possibly matching TRBD1 (5 bases). Between the trimmed V and J ends, which lost 2 bases and 10 bases, there was a span of 12 bases. From germline, CDR1 is SGHVS and CDR2 FNYEAQ. This CDR3 is 14 amino acids long. CDR3 in DNA: TGTGCCAGCAGCTTACGGGGGGGAGGGTCACCCCTCCACTTT. Its protein is CASSLRGGGSPLHF.

The J gene is TRBJ1-5, the V gene TRBV2; TRBD1 aligns across 9 bases. Germline V CDR1 and CDR2: SNHLY, FYNNEI. This CDR3 comprises 19 residues. V gave up 6 bases and J gave up 3 bases; unmatched junction bases: 18. Written as DNA, the CDR3 is TGTGCCAGCAGGACGGTATGGACAGGGGCCGGAGGGGACAATCAGCCCCAGCATTTT. Translating gives CASRTVWTGAGGDNQPQHF.

This clonotype was seen just once. In DNA form, the CDR3 reads TGTGCCACCCGACTACTTAGACAGGGGGCGCATGGCTACACCTTC. Its protein is CATRLLRQGAHGYTF. The chain couples TRBV6-1 to TRBJ1-2; TRBD1 agrees at 10 bases. Trimming removed 10 bases from V and 6 bases from J; junction bases left unmatched: 14. This CDR3 spans 15 amino acids. Germline loops: CDR1 MNHNS, CDR2 SASEGT.

This sequence joins TRBV7-9 and TRBJ2-2; D might be TRBD1 or TRBD2, each matching 6 bases. The ends were cut back, 5 bases at V and 12 bases at J, with 13 bases in the middle. Germline values: CDR1 SEHNR, CDR2 FQNEAQ (reference sequence). The CDR3 spans 12 residues. The CDR3 DNA reads TGTGCCAGCAGCGACGGGGGCGTAAAGCTGTTTTTT. Translation: CASSDGGVKLFF.

The V and J genes are TRBV5-1 and TRBJ1-5; TRBD1 is a possible D gene (6 bases). The V end was cut by 1 base, the J end by 7 bases, with 15 bases between. The V gene's germline CDR1 is SGHRS and CDR2 YFSETQ. The CDR3 contains 15 residues. The CDR3 bases are TGCGCCAGCAGCTTGATGTCTGGGGGCGGGCAGCCCCAGCATTTT. It specifies CASSLMSGGGQPQHF.

The rearrangement links TRBV27 to TRBJ2-2, with a weak D call TRBD2 (5 bases). V lost 0 bases to trimming and J lost 2 bases, with 10 bases between them. Looked up from germline, CDR1 is MNHEY and CDR2 is SMNVEV (reference sequence). The CDR3 contains 16 residues. The CDR3 here is CASSLSAGLNTGELFF. CDR3 nucleotide sequence: TGTGCCAGCAGTTTATCCGCCGGACTTAACACCGGGGAGCTGTTTTTT.

The V gene is TRBV5-4, the J gene TRBJ1-3; 7 bases are a match to TRBD1. CDR1 and CDR2 from the germline V gene are SGHNT and YYREEE (reference sequence). The ends lost 2 bases at V and 0 bases at J; junction bases unmatched: 11. The CDR3 runs to 18 residues. CDR3 loop: CASSFSRGAGGSGNTIYF. For the CDR3, the DNA is TGTGCCAGCAGCTTCTCGAGAGGCGCAGGGGGCTCTGGAAACACCATATATTTT.

The chain is built from TRBV7-7 and TRBJ2-3; D might be TRBD1 or TRBD2, each matching 6 bases. The CDR3 runs to 17 residues. V lost 3 bases and J 1 base, leaving 17 bases between the germline ends. Germline V gene sequence: CDR1 SSHAT, CDR2 FNYEAQ (reference sequence). The CDR3 loop reads CASSLALGGPGTDTQYF. CDR3 DNA sequence: TGTGCCAGCAGCTTGGCCCTGGGGGGCCCAGGCACAGATACGCAGTATTTT.

The rearrangement joins TRBV20-1 to TRBJ1-2; maybe TRBD1 (5 bases). CDR1 and CDR2 (germline): DFQATT, SNEGSKA (reference sequence). The length of the CDR3 is 15 residues. The V end was cut by 6 bases, the J end by 5 bases, with 22 bases between. The chain's CDR3 is CSATSAGGEGYGYTF. CDR3 DNA sequence: TGCAGTGCAACTAGTGCTGGAGGGGAGGGGTATGGCTACACCTTC.

This clonotype has only a few counts. The rearrangement joins TRBV20-1 to TRBJ2-4; D gene unclear. The length of the CDR3 is 13 residues. CDR1 is DFQATT and CDR2 is SNEGSKA in the germline V gene (reference sequence). Trimming pared 3 bases from V and 8 bases from J, leaving 14 bases between. The DNA of the CDR3 is TGCAGTGCTAGGCGCCAAGGCGATGACATTCAGTACTTC. The encoded protein is CSARRQGDDIQYF.

V usage is TRBV28 and J usage is TRBJ1-2, with TRBD1 as a possible D gene (5 bases). V gave up 2 bases and J gave up 4 bases, with 8 bases separating them. Germline lookup yields CDR1 MDHEN and CDR2 SYDVKM. This CDR3 comprises 13 residues. The CDR3 coding sequence is TGTGCCAGCAGTTTAGACAGCCTCTATGGCTACACCTTC. Its protein product is CASSLDSLYGYTF.

The genes are TRBV6-5 and TRBJ1-1; D ambiguous. This CDR3 is 12 amino acids long. V gave up 3 bases and J gave up 5 bases, with 7 bases separating them. Per germline, CDR1 MNHEY and CDR2 SVGAGI. Here the CDR3 reads CASSYKGTEAFF. CDR3 bases: TGTGCCAGCAGTTATAAGGGAACTGAAGCTTTCTTT.

V usage is TRBV29-1 and J usage is TRBJ1-1, with 7 bases that match TRBD1. From germline, CDR1 is SQVTM and CDR2 ANQGSEA. With 7 bases clipped from V and 7 bases from J, the junction kept 6 bases outside the gene matches. This CDR3 comprises 11 residues. CDR3 in amino acids: CSGPQGVEAFF. CDR3 nucleotides: TGCAGCGGCCCCCAGGGGGTTGAAGCTTTCTTT.

This chain links TRBV2 with TRBJ1-2; no clear D gene. The CDR3 runs to 15 residues. With 2 bases removed from V and 4 bases from J, the gap between germline ends came to 14 bases. From germline, CDR1 is SNHLY and CDR2 FYNNEI. CDR3 protein: CASSETQAAGYGYTF. The DNA of the CDR3 is TGTGCCAGCAGTGAAACCCAGGCAGCAGGCTATGGCTACACCTTC.